The rows below give T cell receptor beta chains drawn from one sample of a study of cytomegalovirus exposure and HLA in healthy donors. Method: immunoSEQ multiplex PCR; TCRdb's copy keeps in-frame clones and lacks some. Of 170,000 or so clones listed, just over 75% were seen once; the top ten hold roughly 1.4%. Sequences were obtained from PBMCs. Receptors originate from a woman between 25 and 40 years old in good health and CMV-seropositive. The CDR3 runs from the conserved cysteine through the conserved F or W. A D gene is named only where the DNA matches it firmly. Expanded clones are given a class, and other clones once, few, many or no size at all.

size,V,D,J,DNA,CDR3
.,TRBV15,.,TRBJ1-5,TGTGCCACCAGCAGAGAGGGAGGGTATTCAAGCAATCAGCCCCAGCATTTT,CATSREGGYSSNQPQHF
.,TRBV7-6,TRBD2,TRBJ2-7,TGTGCCAGCACCCCGGGACTAACGAGCTCCGAGCAGTACTTC,CASTPGLTSSEQYF
few,TRBV19,.,TRBJ1-1,TGTGCCAGTAGTATTGGGCAGCTCGGCACTGAAGCTTTCTTT,CASSIGQLGTEAFF
.,TRBV10-3,TRBD1,TRBJ1-1,TGTGCCATCAGTGACAACAGGGGTAAGGACACTGAAGCTTTCTTT,CAISDNRGKDTEAFF
.,TRBV6-1,.,TRBJ1-1,TGTGCCAGCAGTGCCCGGACTTTGGGGAACACTGAAGCTTTCTTT,CASSARTLGNTEAFF
.,TRBV9,TRBD1,TRBJ2-2,TGTGCCAGCAGCACTCCCGGGGCAGGGGGCACCGGGGAGCTGTTTTTT,CASSTPGAGGTGELFF
once,TRBV5-1,TRBD2,TRBJ2-2,TGCGCCAGCAGCTTGCAGGGACTAGAATCCGGGGAGCTGTTTTTT,CASSLQGLESGELFF
.,TRBV5-6,.,TRBJ1-1,TGTGCCAGCAGCTTTGGAGGGTTCGGAGGGCCCATGAACACTGAAGCTTTCTTT,CASSFGGFGGPMNTEAFF
.,TRBV7-9,.,TRBJ2-1,TGTGCCAGCAGCTTAGCTAGCGACTACAATGAGCAGTTCTTC,CASSLASDYNEQFF
.,TRBV5-6,TRBD1,TRBJ2-7,TGTGCCAGCAGCCCGGGAACCGGGACAGTCTCCTACGAGCAGTACTTC,CASSPGTGTVSYEQYF
.,TRBV5-6,TRBD1,TRBJ2-7,TGTGCCAGCAGCTCAACCTCCGGGACAGGGATCTACGAGCAGTACTTC,CASSSTSGTGIYEQYF
once,TRBV4-1,.,TRBJ2-7,TGCGCCAGCAGCCTTCGGGGTTCCTACGAGCAGTACTTC,CASSLRGSYEQYF
.,TRBV30,.,TRBJ2-7,TGTGCCTGGAGAACGGTCTACGAGCAGTACTTC,CAWRTVYEQYF
.,TRBV27,TRBD2,TRBJ2-7,TGTGCCAGCAGTTTGACTAGCGGCCCCCTGGAGCAGTACTTC,CASSLTSGPLEQYF
.,TRBV28,.,TRBJ1-2,TGTGCCAGCAGTTCCCTAATGTATGGCTACACCTTC,CASSSLMYGYTF
once,TRBV7-6,TRBD1,TRBJ2-7,TGTGCCAGCAGCCTAGGGACAGGGGCCTACTACGAGCAGTACTTC,CASSLGTGAYYEQYF
.,TRBV5-1,TRBD2,TRBJ2-5,TGCGCCAGCAGCGGCGGGAGGGAGGGAGAGACCCAGTACTTC,CASSGGREGETQYF
.,TRBV7-6,TRBD1,TRBJ1-4,TGTGCCAGCAGCTTAGCCGGGACAGGCGGAGAAAAACTGTTTTTT,CASSLAGTGGEKLFF
few,TRBV4-3,TRBD2,TRBJ2-2,TGCGCCAGCAGCCAAGACGGGACTAGCGGGAGTTGGTACACCGGGGAGCTGTTTTTT,CASSQDGTSGSWYTGELFF
.,TRBV5-1,TRBD2,TRBJ2-7,TGCGCCAGCAGCTTAGGACTAGCCAACGAGCAGTACTTC,CASSLGLANEQYF
.,TRBV20-1,.,TRBJ2-3,TGCAGTCTATCAGATACGCAGTATTTT,CSLSDTQYF
.,TRBV11-3,TRBD1,TRBJ2-7,TGTGCCAGCAGCCTGGGGACAGCCGAGGGCTACGAGCAGTACTTC,CASSLGTAEGYEQYF
.,TRBV27,.,TRBJ1-1,TGTGCCAGCAGTAGAAATCTAAACACTGAAGCTTTCTTT,CASSRNLNTEAFF
.,TRBV27,TRBD1,TRBJ2-3,TGTGCCAGCAGTTTAGAGACAGGGGGCGCGAATACGCAGTATTTT,CASSLETGGANTQYF
.,TRBV27,.,TRBJ1-2,TGTGCCAGTGCACAAACCACTAACTATGGCTACACCTTC,CASAQTTNYGYTF
.,TRBV5-4,TRBD1,TRBJ2-7,TGTGCCAGCAGCCTACAGGGGACCTCCTACGAGCAGTACTTC,CASSLQGTSYEQYF
.,TRBV18,.,TRBJ1-1,TGTGCCAGCTCACCGGGGGGGAAATGGGAAGCTTTCTTT,CASSPGGKWEAFF
.,TRBV7-2,.,TRBJ1-5,TGTGCCAGCAGCTTGGGCAGCCAAAGCAATCAGCCCCAGCATTTT,CASSLGSQSNQPQHF
once,TRBV11-3,TRBD1,TRBJ2-7,TGTGCCAGCAGCCGGCCGGGACAGGGAACAACACAGCCCTACGAGCAGTACTTC,CASSRPGQGTTQPYEQYF